This TCR beta chain appears in the sequencing data of a study of blood T cell repertoires in COVID-19. The overall study: The analysed material was cDNA or gDNA that came from T cells, B-cell-depleted T cells, or PBMCs.

This clone was seen only a few times. Only in-frame clones appear in the TCRdb table, and some are missing; sequencing was by immunoSEQ multiplex PCR. The sample consists of over 200,000 clones, 84% of them appearing once. Germline V gives CDR1 GTSNPN, CDR2 SVGIG (reference sequence). Between the trimmed V and J ends, which lost 4 bases and 3 bases, there was a span of 13 bases. This CDR3 spans 14 amino acids. This chain links TRBV30 with TRBJ2-1, with D unresolved. The TCR sequence derives from a woman at least 80 years old with active or convalescent COVID-19. Material for sequencing was peripheral blood. The DNA of the CDR3 is TGTGCCTGGAATCTCGCTAACCACTACAATGAGCAGTTCTTC. This encodes CAWNLANHYNEQFF.